The 19 T cell receptor beta chains below all came from one sample that was sequenced in a study of shared clonotypes between healthy human individuals. The repertoire was sequenced with immunoSEQ multiplex PCR; TCRdb's copy has only in-frame clones and lacks some. The data hold 1,100,000 or so clones, with 75% to 85% observed a single time. Specimen: memory CD4+ T cells from PBMCs. Regarding subset: CD45RA-negative fraction. These receptors all come from a man in his late teens or twenties in good health. Some clones in this sample may be carry-over from other donors' samples.

The rearrangement joins TRBV29-1 to TRBJ2-3, with D unresolved. V dropped 5 bases and J dropped 1 base, with 7 bases sitting between them. The V gene's germline CDR1 is SQVTM and CDR2 ANQGSEA. The CDR3 loop spans 12 amino acids. The CDR3 protein is CSVHHGTDTQYF. The CDR3 DNA is TGCAGCGTTCACCACGGCACAGATACGCAGTATTTT.

V gene TRBV15 combines with J gene TRBJ1-2; D uncertain. Per germline, CDR1 LNHNV and CDR2 YYDKDF (reference sequence). The CDR3 contains 18 residues. V lost 0 bases to trimming and J lost 4 bases, with 21 bases between them. The CDR3 loop is CATSREPALGRASYGYTF. CDR3 nucleotides: TGTGCCACCAGCAGAGAACCCGCTTTGGGAAGGGCTAGCTATGGCTACACCTTC.

The rearrangement joins TRBV30 to TRBJ2-1; 9 bases agree with TRBD2. The ends lost 2 bases at V and 4 bases at J; junction bases unmatched: 15. CDR1 is GTSNPN and CDR2 is SVGIG in the germline V gene (reference sequence). There are 18 residues in the CDR3. Here the CDR3 DNA reads TGTGCCTGGAGTTCCCCCCCGACGACTAGCGGAACTTACAATGAGCAGTTCTTC. This gives the protein CAWSSPPTTSGTYNEQFF.

This clone was seen only a few times. The chain links TRBV25-1 to TRBJ1-1; 8 nucleotides align to TRBD1. Germline V lookup: CDR1 MGHDK, CDR2 SYGVNS. V lost 5 bases, J lost 1 base, and 3 bases stayed unmatched. The CDR3 loop spans 14 amino acids. The CDR3 sequence is CASSLDRENTEAFF. CDR3 in DNA: TGTGCCAGCAGTTTGGACAGGGAGAACACTGAAGCTTTCTTT.

The sample holds a few counts of this clone. The same CDR3 is also encoded by other DNA sequences in this sample. CDR3 sequence reads: CASSPPAGYEQYF. CDR3 DNA: TGTGCCAGCTCACCACCGGCTGGCTACGAGCAGTACTTC. The chain couples TRBV18 to TRBJ2-7; D is ambiguous. Germline V gene data show CDR1 as KGHSH and CDR2 as LQKENI. The CDR3 has 13 amino acids. V was clipped by 0 bases and J by 3 bases, with 6 bases between them.

Ten or more counts support this clone. The identical CDR3 is also encoded by other nucleotide sequences in the sample. This sequence joins TRBV7-3 and TRBJ2-5, with D perhaps assigned TRBD1 or TRBD2 (5 bases each). The CDR3 has 13 amino acids. V lost 5 bases and J lost 3, with 10 bases in between. Germline assignment: CDR1 SGHTA and CDR2 FQGTGA. CDR3: CASSPGTEETQYF. The CDR3 DNA reads as TGTGCCAGCAGCCCAGGGACGGAAGAGACCCAGTACTTC.

As concerns this clone: The sample contains more than one DNA sequence encoding this CDR3. V gene TRBV6-1 combines with J gene TRBJ2-5; D ambiguous. The V and J ends lost 4 bases and 5 bases respectively, with 8 bases between them. In germline, CDR1 is MNHNS, CDR2 SASEGT. The CDR3 has 12 residues. CDR3 coding DNA: TGTGCCAGCAGTGGGGGTCGGGAGACCCAGTACTTC. Translating gives CASSGGRETQYF.

V and J are TRBV7-3 and TRBJ1-2, with D possibly matching TRBD1 (5 bases). This CDR3 contains 15 residues. The germline V and J ends were trimmed by 7 bases and 4 bases, with 19 bases remaining between them. CDR1 and CDR2 (germline): SGHTA, FQGTGA. The CDR3: CASTIRETGFYGYTF. The DNA of the CDR3 is TGTGCCAGCACCATCAGGGAGACGGGTTTCTATGGCTACACCTTC.

The V call is TRBV4-1, the J call TRBJ2-7; 12 nucleotides line up with TRBD2. The V gene end was trimmed by 1 base and the J gene end by 4 bases; junction bases not matched to a gene: 11. The V gene's germline CDR1 is MGHRA and CDR2 YSYEKL. The CDR3 spans 18 residues. As DNA, the CDR3 is TGCGCCAGCAGCCAAGGCCTAGCGGGAGGGCCTCATCGTTACGAGCAGTACTTC. Its translation: CASSQGLAGGPHRYEQYF.

The chain has TRBV5-1 and TRBJ1-1; 7 bases map to TRBD1. The V and J ends lost 4 bases and 0 bases, in that order; junction bases with no gene match: 6. Germline V gene sequence: CDR1 SGHRS, CDR2 YFSETQ. The CDR3 has 15 amino acids. The CDR3 protein is CASSRSTGMNTEAFF. The CDR3 DNA is TGCGCCAGCAGCCGCTCGACAGGGATGAACACTGAAGCTTTCTTT.

This clone occurred once. The V call is TRBV6-1, the J call TRBJ2-5, with 9 bases that match TRBD2. Germline lookup yields CDR1 MNHNS and CDR2 SASEGT. The CDR3 length is 14 residues. After removal of 8 bases from V and 2 bases from J, the junction contained 6 bases not matched to a gene. The CDR3 sequence: CASARREGQETQYF. CDR3 in DNA: TGTGCCAGCGCCAGGCGGGAGGGACAAGAGACCCAGTACTTC.

The chain uses TRBV29-1 and TRBJ2-5; D remains unclear. This CDR3 spans 12 amino acids. The V gene lost 6 bases and the J gene lost 5 bases, with 13 bases spanning the gap. Germline CDR1 reads SQVTM; CDR2 reads ANQGSEA. The DNA for the CDR3 is TGCAGCGTATGGTATGCCGCGGAGACCCAGTACTTC. This gives the protein CSVWYAAETQYF.

The V call is TRBV15, the J call TRBJ2-3, with D maybe TRBD1 (6 bases). Germline values: CDR1 LNHNV, CDR2 YYDKDF (reference sequence). V lost 9 bases, J lost 2 bases, and 12 bases lay in between. This CDR3 contains 13 residues. The CDR3 is CATQQGITDTQYF. The CDR3 nucleotides are TGTGCCACACAACAGGGAATCACAGATACGCAGTATTTT.

The V and J genes are TRBV29-1 and TRBJ2-3; 8 bases align to TRBD2. This CDR3 region has 14 residues. Germline values: CDR1 SQVTM, CDR2 ANQGSEA. V lost 7 bases, J lost 2 bases, and 8 bases stayed unmatched. This chain's CDR3 is CSGSGAVDTDTQYF. CDR3 DNA sequence: TGCAGCGGTAGCGGGGCCGTTGACACAGATACGCAGTATTTT.

This sequence joins TRBV18 and TRBJ1-2; 7 bases line up with TRBD1. The CDR3 totals 15 residues. Trimming removed 3 bases from V and 8 bases from J; junction bases left unmatched: 12. Looked up from germline, CDR1 is KGHSH and CDR2 is LQKENI. CDR3 sequence (DNA): TGTGCCAGCTCACCTCAGGGACAGACTGCGGGCGGCTACACCTTC. It specifies CASSPQGQTAGGYTF.

The CDR3 here is CASWGGTGYYEQYF. As DNA, the CDR3 is TGTGCCAGTTGGGGAGGGACAGGGTACTACGAGCAGTACTTC. The chain employs TRBV6-1 and TRBJ2-7; 9 bases are a match to TRBD1. The V segment lost 9 bases and the J segment 3 bases; nucleotides outside the gene matches: 9. This CDR3 has 14 residues. Germline lookup yields CDR1 MNHNS and CDR2 SASEGT.

This clone was seen many times. The chain employs TRBV29-1 and TRBJ2-5; 10 positions agree with TRBD2. V lost 5 bases, J lost 3 bases, and 6 bases stayed unmatched. In germline, CDR1 is SQVTM, CDR2 ANQGSEA. The CDR3 loop spans 14 amino acids. CDR3 bases: TGCAGCGTTTTTGGAAGCGGGAGGGAAGAGACCCAGTACTTC. Protein: CSVFGSGREETQYF.

The V and J genes are TRBV4-1 and TRBJ2-1, with TRBD1 matching over 7 bases. This CDR3 has 16 residues. Per germline, CDR1 MGHRA and CDR2 YSYEKL. Germline trimming cut 0 bases from V and 2 bases from J; bases unmatched to any gene: 4. The CDR3 reads CASSQEQTGTYNEQFF. The CDR3 region has the DNA TGCGCCAGCAGCCAAGAACAGACAGGGACCTACAATGAGCAGTTCTTC.

The rearrangement uses TRBV5-1 and TRBJ2-1; 7 bases agree with TRBD2. CDR3 length: 15 residues. The germline gives CDR1 SGHRS, CDR2 YFSETQ. After removal of 2 bases from V and 5 bases from J, the junction contained 7 bases not matched to a gene. The CDR3 bases are TGCGCCAGCAGCTTTCAACCGGGAGGCCACAATGAGCAGTTCTTC. It specifies CASSFQPGGHNEQFF.